This entry features one TCR beta chain sequence. Its specificity is unknown. These data come from a study of T-cell memory formation after mild COVID-19. In the study overall: Across donors, TCR clusters were largely donor specific. General study results and limits: Contracting clones localized mainly to CM and EM when CD4+ and mainly to EMRA when CD8+.

Using constant-segment primers, 5'RACE produced TCR alpha and TCR beta cDNA libraries carrying sample barcodes and UMIs. In TCRdb, the 5' RACE reads were re-called with MiXCR into one record per CDR3 protein. The sample includes approximately 450,000 distinct CDR3 sequences, around a sixth seen only once; the top ten take over 9%. The CDR3 runs to 19 residues. In germline, CDR1 is ENHRY, CDR2 SYGVKD. Germline trimming cut 3 bases from V and 0 bases from J; bases unmatched to any gene: 9. The clonotype comes from an adult woman who had mild COVID-19 (a few samples of this study predate the infection). Cell type and time point are not known. The sample was PBMCs or a T cell subset sorted from them (not recorded which). This chain joins TRBV10-3 and TRBJ2-1; 12 nucleotides align to TRBD2. The CDR3 DNA reads as TGTGCCATCAGTGACCCGGGACTAGCGGGCTTGAGCTCCTACAATGAGCAGTTCTTC. It yields the protein CAISDPGLAGLSSYNEQFF.